This paragraph reports one TCR beta chain. Germline lookup yields CDR1 MNHEY and CDR2 SMNVEV (reference sequence). V was trimmed by 4 bases and J by 2 bases, leaving 8 bases between them. The CDR3 consists of 13 residues. A single record per CDR3 protein comes from TCRdb applying MiXCR to the PCR reads. The data hold about half a million distinct CDR3 sequences, with roughly 25% observed a single time. This record belongs to a study of molecular identifiers for immune sequencing clone quantification. This TCR came from a human donor in good health. Some libraries in this study had Jurkat cell RNA spiked in. The sample taken for sequencing was naive CD8+ T cells from blood, with Jurkat cell RNA spiked in. The subset denotes: FACS-sorted CD8+CD4-CCR7+CD45RA+ naive T cells. V usage is TRBV27 and J usage is TRBJ2-5, with D perhaps TRBD2 (6 bases). The CDR3 reads CASSWGDQETQYF. CDR3 nucleotide sequence: TGTGCCAGCAGTTGGGGGGATCAAGAGACCCAGTACTTC.